These 10 T cell receptor beta chains originate from one sample sequenced in a study of response to subunit inactivated influenza vaccine. MiXCR, applied by TCRdb to the RT-PCR reads, yields one record per CDR3 protein. This repertoire shows hundreds of thousands of distinct CDR3 sequences, 12% to 15% found once; its top ten account for about 7.6%. The sample here was PBMCs from blood, taken 14 days before vaccination. These receptors were taken from a man aged 50 to 60 who received an inactivated influenza vaccine.

This clonotype has ten or more counts. The chain is built from TRBV10-3 and TRBJ1-2; no clear D. Trimming stripped 2 bases from V and 1 base from J, with 14 bases between. Looked up from germline, CDR1 is ENHRY and CDR2 is SYGVKD. This CDR3 has 16 amino acids. The CDR3 DNA follows: TGTGCCATCAGTGAGGTACTGAGTATTCGTAACTATGGCTACACCTTC. It encodes CAISEVLSIRNYGYTF.

V is TRBV7-2 and J is TRBJ2-3; TRBD1 might be the D (5 bases). The CDR3 extends over 14 amino acids. From germline, CDR1 is SGHTA and CDR2 FQGNSA. V was trimmed by 4 bases and J by 4 bases, leaving 12 bases between them. CDR3 coding DNA: TGTGCCAGCAGCTCTGACAGATTTTCAGATACGCAGTATTTT. This sequence encodes CASSSDRFSDTQYF.

This clonotype was found a few times. J is TRBJ2-2 and V is TRBV6-2 or TRBV6-3; D ambiguous. CDR1 MNHEY and CDR2 SVGEGT come from the germline V gene. The CDR3 is 12 residues long. V was trimmed by 8 bases and J by 0 bases, leaving 4 bases between them. The CDR3 sequence is CASGTNTGELFF. CDR3 nucleotides: TGTGCCAGCGGCACGAACACCGGGGAGCTGTTTTTT.

This clonotype has more than one count but fewer than ten. V usage is TRBV6-5 and J usage is TRBJ2-1; D not certain. Trimming removed 6 bases at V and 7 bases at J, with 10 bases between. Germline lookup yields CDR1 MNHEY and CDR2 SVGAGI. This CDR3 spans 12 amino acids. As DNA, the CDR3 is TGTGCCAGCAGGTCCCCAAGTAATGAGCAGTTCTTC. Encoded protein: CASRSPSNEQFF.

This clonotype was observed a few times. J is TRBJ2-3 and V is TRBV9; D not resolved. The germline V gene has CDR1 SGDLS and CDR2 YYNGEE. This CDR3 contains 13 residues. V shed 4 bases and J shed 4 bases, with 10 bases lying between them. CDR3 bases: TGTGCCAGCAGCCCCAGGACGGCAGATACGCAGTATTTT. The encoded protein is CASSPRTADTQYF.

The chain couples TRBV4-1 to TRBJ2-5, with D possibly TRBD2 on 6 matching bases. From germline, CDR1 is MGHRA and CDR2 YSYEKL. Trimming took off 1 base at V and 2 bases at J, with 11 bases between the two ends. The CDR3 is made up of 15 amino acids. The CDR3 region has the DNA TGCGCCAGCAGCCAAGGGTGGAGGGGACAAGAGACCCAGTACTTC. Amino acid sequence: CASSQGWRGQETQYF.

V is TRBV15 and J is TRBJ2-5; 7 nucleotides agree with TRBD1. This CDR3 is built from 17 residues. The trim removed 2 bases at V and 2 bases at J, leaving 11 bases unmatched. Germline V gene sequence: CDR1 LNHNV, CDR2 YYDKDF (reference sequence). CDR3 coding DNA: TGTGCCACCAGCAGACGTACCCGAGAGGGACAGCAAGAGACCCAGTACTTC. This encodes CATSRRTREGQQETQYF.

The chain has TRBV6-1 and TRBJ2-1; D gene uncertain. V dropped 4 bases and J dropped 13 bases, with 17 bases sitting between them. There are 13 residues in the CDR3. Germline values: CDR1 MNHNS, CDR2 SASEGT. DNA for the CDR3: TGTGCCAGCAGTGTTTGGGCCACCAATGGCCAGTTCTTC. Residues: CASSVWATNGQFF.

This clonotype was seen more than once but under ten times. The V and J genes are TRBV29-1 and TRBJ2-1; D is unclear. V shed 1 base and J shed 8 bases, with 12 bases lying between them. Germline CDR1 SQVTM, CDR2 ANQGSEA. CDR3 length: 13 residues. CDR3 region: CSVEGRFVDEQFF. CDR3 coding DNA: TGCAGCGTTGAAGGCAGGTTCGTCGATGAGCAGTTCTTC.

This clonotype appeared a few times. The gene calls are TRBV7-2 and TRBJ2-2; D not certain. Trimming cost V 4 bases and J 6 bases, with 6 bases left between them. This CDR3 contains 12 residues. Germline V lookup: CDR1 SGHTA, CDR2 FQGNSA. CDR3 DNA sequence: TGTGCCAGCAGCTCGAGGCCCGGGGAGCTGTTTTTT. Translation: CASSSRPGELFF.